This is a list of T cell receptor beta chains from one sample in a study of beta chain features in type 1 diabetes. The table came from immunoSEQ multiplex PCR; TCRdb's copy has only in-frame clones and leaves some out. This sample carries 160,000 or so clones, roughly 63% of them seen once, and the ten largest clones take approximately 0.09%. The sequencing sample was made of naive CD4+ T cells from blood. All receptors come from a young man with type 1 diabetes. Each CDR3 is given with its conserved first and last residue. A D gene is named only where the DNA matches it firmly. Clone sizes are given selectively: once, few, many, or a class where the clone is expanded.

size | D | J | V | CDR3 | DNA
- | - | TRBJ2-6 | TRBV7-2 | CASSFQPSSGANVLTF | TGTGCCAGCAGCTTCCAACCTAGCTCTGGGGCCAACGTCCTGACTTTC
- | - | TRBJ2-3 | TRBV5-1 | CASSLSVGTDTQYF | TGCGCCAGCAGCTTAAGCGTTGGCACAGATACGCAGTATTTT
- | - | TRBJ2-5 | TRBV9 | CASSVLGEVWQTQYF | TGTGCCAGCAGCGTGTTAGGGGAGGTGTGGCAGACCCAGTACTTC
- | TRBD1 | TRBJ2-1 | TRBV6-6 | CASTGQGFDEQFF | TGTGCCAGCACCGGACAGGGGTTCGATGAGCAGTTCTTC
- | TRBD1 | TRBJ1-1 | TRBV2 | CASSGQGNTEAFF | TGTGCCAGCAGTGGACAGGGGAACACTGAAGCTTTCTTT
- | - | TRBJ2-1 | TRBV7-6 | CASSLALAGQLNNEQFF | TGTGCCAGCAGCTTAGCGTTGGCAGGGCAGTTGAACAATGAGCAGTTCTTC
- | - | TRBJ2-3 | TRBV5-1 | CASSLEGSTDTQYF | TGCGCCAGCAGCTTGGAAGGGAGCACAGATACGCAGTATTTT
- | - | TRBJ1-5 | TRBV5-6 | CASSSGVWSNQPQHF | TGTGCCAGCAGCTCAGGGGTCTGGAGCAATCAGCCCCAGCATTTT
few | - | TRBJ2-3 | TRBV10-3 | CAISDPLQGEDTQYF | TGTGCCATCAGTGACCCTCTACAGGGTGAAGATACGCAGTATTTT
- | - | TRBJ2-6 | TRBV7-9 | CASSPLEFSGANVLTF | TGTGCCAGCAGCCCTCTGGAGTTCTCTGGGGCCAACGTCCTGACTTTC
- | - | TRBJ2-1 | TRBV6-6 | CASSPSSYNEQFF | TGTGCCAGCAGCCCTAGCTCCTACAATGAGCAGTTCTTC
- | TRBD1 | TRBJ2-7 | TRBV6-5 | CASSFARQGSEQYF | TGTGCCAGCAGTTTCGCCCGACAGGGTAGTGAGCAGTACTTC
- | - | TRBJ2-7 | TRBV1 | CTSSQDGGYEQYF | TGCACCAGCAGCCAGGACGGGGGCTACGAGCAGTACTTC
few | - | TRBJ2-2 | TRBV9 | CASSVDQVTGELFF | TGTGCCAGCAGCGTAGATCAGGTGACCGGGGAGCTGTTTTTT
- | TRBD1 | TRBJ2-3 | TRBV11-2 | CASSLALDRSAQYF | TGTGCCAGCAGCTTAGCTCTGGACAGGTCGGCGCAGTATTTT
- | - | TRBJ2-5 | TRBV6-5 | CASSSPGKGETQYF | TGTGCCAGCAGTAGCCCGGGGAAGGGAGAGACCCAGTACTTC
- | TRBD2 | TRBJ2-1 | TRBV30 | CAWSGFRTSGSYNEQFF | TGTGCCTGGAGTGGATTCAGGACTAGCGGGTCCTACAATGAGCAGTTCTTC
- | TRBD2 | TRBJ2-1 | TRBV9 | CASSPHGGGGDEQFF | TGTGCCAGCAGCCCCCACGGGGGGGGCGGCGATGAGCAGTTCTTC
- | - | TRBJ1-1 | TRBV7-2 | CASEGMGLIGTEAFF | TGTGCCAGCGAGGGAATGGGACTCATAGGGACTGAAGCTTTCTTT
- | TRBD1 | TRBJ1-2 | TRBV25-1 | CASSGSGQGVVGYTF | TGTGCCAGCAGTGGATCCGGCCAGGGGGTCGTTGGCTACACCTTC
once | TRBD1 | TRBJ2-1 | TRBV5-6 | CASSFGRDRNSYNEQFF | TGTGCCAGCAGCTTTGGACGGGACAGGAACTCCTACAATGAGCAGTTCTTC
- | TRBD2 | TRBJ2-1 | TRBV29-1 | CSVGLAGGRNEQFF | TGCAGCGTTGGCCTAGCGGGGGGACGCAATGAGCAGTTCTTC
- | TRBD2 | TRBJ2-3 | TRBV7-2 | CASTTRLASTDTQYF | TGTGCCAGCACCACTAGACTAGCGAGCACAGATACGCAGTATTTT
- | - | TRBJ1-2 | TRBV30 | CACIPGLTLYGYTF | TGTGCCTGCATACCTGGGCTGACACTTTATGGCTACACCTTC
- | - | TRBJ1-2 | TRBV30 | CAWSEKTAGRSNYGYTF | TGTGCCTGGAGTGAAAAGACGGCAGGGAGGTCTAACTATGGCTACACCTTC
few | TRBD1 | TRBJ1-2 | TRBV30 | CAWSRGLPGYTF | TGTGCCTGGAGCAGGGGGCTCCCTGGCTACACCTTC
- | TRBD1 | TRBJ2-7 | TRBV7-2 | CASSLTGTNYEQYF | TGTGCCAGCAGCTTGACAGGGACGAACTACGAGCAGTACTTC
- | TRBD1 | TRBJ1-6 | TRBV30 | CAWSLTGAANSPLHF | TGTGCCTGGAGCCTGACAGGGGCTGCGAACTCACCCCTCCACTTT
few | TRBD2 | TRBJ2-5 | TRBV25-1 | CASSASWTSGTQYF | TGTGCCAGCAGTGCCTCGTGGACTAGCGGGACCCAGTACTTC
- | TRBD1 | TRBJ2-3 | TRBV7-6 | CASSIPGGEQYF | TGTGCCAGCAGCATCCCAGGGGGAGAGCAGTATTTT
- | - | TRBJ2-5 | TRBV7-7 | CASSSDSQETQYF | TGTGCTAGCAGCTCGGACTCTCAAGAGACCCAGTACTTC
- | - | TRBJ1-3 | TRBV9 | CASSEIGSGNTIYF | TGTGCCAGCAGTGAGATAGGCTCTGGAAACACCATATATTTT
- | TRBD1 | TRBJ2-7 | TRBV25-1 | CASSETPGGQGAGEQYF | TGTGCCAGCAGTGAAACACCCGGGGGACAGGGGGCTGGTGAGCAGTACTTC
few | - | TRBJ2-6 | TRBV29-1 | CSVVQGSNVLTF | TGCAGCGTAGTACAAGGTTCCAACGTCCTGACTTTC
- | - | TRBJ2-1 | TRBV9 | CASSVRTDYNEQFF | TGTGCCAGCAGCGTACGGACAGATTACAATGAGCAGTTCTTC
few | - | TRBJ2-3 | TRBV9 | CASSVDIGDTQYF | TGTGCCAGCAGCGTAGACATAGGAGATACGCAGTATTTT
- | - | TRBJ2-5 | TRBV19 | CASGMGETQYF | TGTGCCAGTGGGATGGGAGAGACCCAGTACTTC
few | - | TRBJ2-3 | TRBV9 | CASSPSGDTQYF | TGTGCCAGCAGCCCCAGTGGGGATACGCAGTATTTT
- | TRBD1 | TRBJ2-5 | TRBV9 | CASSLTGGYETQYF | TGTGCCAGCAGCCTCACAGGGGGCTACGAGACCCAGTACTTC
- | - | TRBJ2-1 | TRBV2 | CASRLSLGYNEQFF | TGTGCCAGCAGATTGAGTCTTGGATACAATGAGCAGTTCTTC
few | - | TRBJ2-7 | TRBV13 | CASSPRDSRRGEQYF | TGTGCCAGCAGCCCCCGGGACTCTCGTAGGGGGGAGCAGTACTTC
- | TRBD2 | TRBJ2-1 | TRBV2 | CASRGTSVGNEQFF | TGTGCCAGCAGGGGGACTAGCGTTGGAAATGAGCAGTTCTTC
- | TRBD1 | TRBJ1-5 | TRBV5-8 | CASSPGQETYQPQHF | TGTGCCAGCAGCCCGGGACAGGAAACCTATCAGCCCCAGCATTTT
- | TRBD1 | TRBJ2-3 | TRBV5-4 | CASSMDRASIADTQYF | TGTGCCAGCAGCATGGACAGGGCTTCGATAGCAGATACGCAGTATTTT
- | - | TRBJ2-3 | TRBV7-2 | CASSSARTDTQYF | TGTGCCAGCAGCTCCGCCCGCACAGATACGCAGTATTTT
- | TRBD1 | TRBJ2-2 | TRBV10-3 | CAISEPPDRFYTGELFF | TGTGCCATCAGTGAGCCTCCGGACAGGTTCTACACCGGGGAGCTGTTTTTT
- | - | TRBJ2-7 | TRBV18 | CASSLTEDLYEQYF | TGTGCCAGCTCACTCACCGAGGATCTCTACGAGCAGTACTTC
- | - | TRBJ2-2 | TRBV30 | CAWTQGNTGELFF | TGTGCCTGGACGCAAGGGAACACCGGGGAGCTGTTTTTT
- | - | TRBJ1-2 | TRBV4-3 | CASSQDRGRIYGYTF | TGCGCCAGCAGCCAAGATCGAGGGAGGATCTATGGCTACACCTTC